This T cell receptor (beta chain) was sequenced for a study of CD8+CD57+ T cells in acquired aplastic anemia. Study-wide context: Sorting CD4+ and CD8+ cells gave DNA averaging approximately 3 ug. Study-wide findings and caveats: Patients and controls had in common some 30 CD8+ CDR3 sequences. For CD8+ Simpson's diversity, patients and controls showed no significant difference.

For this clonotype: Its target is unknown.

Flow cytometry had shown expanded CD8+CD57+ cells in the patients chosen for sequencing. The diagnosis in all patients was severe acquired aplastic anemia. The template used for profiling TCR beta VDJ and CDR3 was genomic DNA. TCRdb re-called the reads through MiXCR, storing one row per CDR3 protein. Found here are about 190,000 distinct CDR3 sequences, approximately 50% of them singletons; the top ten hold approximately 9.4%. The CDR3 sequence is 16 residues long. V was shortened by 1 base and J by 1 base, with 13 bases between the two germline ends. The germline V gene has CDR1 MGHRA and CDR2 YSYEKL.

The chain carries TRBV4-1 and TRBJ1-1; possible D gene TRBD1, 6 bases. This TCR was recovered from a human donor with aplastic anemia. The material sequenced was sorted CD4+, CD8+, or CD8+CD57+ T cells (not recorded which) from PBMCs. CDR3 residues: CASSQVAGDRNTEAFF. In DNA form, the CDR3 reads TGCGCCAGCAGCCAAGTCGCAGGGGATCGGAACACTGAAGCTTTCTTT.